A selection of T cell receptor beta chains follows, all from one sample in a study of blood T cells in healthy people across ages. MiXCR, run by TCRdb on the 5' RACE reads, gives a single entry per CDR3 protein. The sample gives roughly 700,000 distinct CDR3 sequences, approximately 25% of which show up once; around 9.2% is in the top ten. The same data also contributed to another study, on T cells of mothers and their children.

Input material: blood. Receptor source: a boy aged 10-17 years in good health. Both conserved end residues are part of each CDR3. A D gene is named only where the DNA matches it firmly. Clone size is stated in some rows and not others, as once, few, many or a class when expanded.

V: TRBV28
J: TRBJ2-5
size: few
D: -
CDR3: CASGPSETQYF
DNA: TGTGCCAGCGGCCCCAGCGAGACCCAGTACTTC

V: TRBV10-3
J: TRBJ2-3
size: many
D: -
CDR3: CAISVPQQGTDTQYF
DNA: TGTGCCATCAGTGTACCACAACAGGGCACAGATACGCAGTATTTT

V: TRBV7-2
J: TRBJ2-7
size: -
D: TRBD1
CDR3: CASSLTGYEDEQYF
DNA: TGTGCCAGCAGCTTGACAGGGTATGAGGACGAGCAGTACTTC

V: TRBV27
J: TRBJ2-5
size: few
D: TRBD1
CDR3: CASGSIPGQGKETQYF
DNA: TGTGCCAGCGGTTCTATCCCGGGACAGGGGAAAGAGACCCAGTACTTC

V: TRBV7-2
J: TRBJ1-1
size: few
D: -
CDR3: CASSLTQGLTEAFF
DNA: TGTGCCAGCAGCTTAACCCAGGGCCTCACTGAAGCTTTCTTT

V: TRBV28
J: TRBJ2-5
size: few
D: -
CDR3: CASRSPDRQDQETQYF
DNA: TGTGCCAGCCGTTCTCCCGACCGCCAGGATCAAGAGACCCAGTACTTC

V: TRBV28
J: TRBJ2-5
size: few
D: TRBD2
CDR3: CASSPQGLARNERFF
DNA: TGTGCCAGCAGCCCCCAGGGACTAGCAAGAAATGAGCGGTTCTTC

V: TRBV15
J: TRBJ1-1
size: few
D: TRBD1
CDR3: CATSGDRGMNTEAFF
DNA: TGTGCCACCAGCGGGGACAGGGGAATGAACACTGAAGCTTTCTTT

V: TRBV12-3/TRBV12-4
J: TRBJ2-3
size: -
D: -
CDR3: CASSRGGVTDTQYF
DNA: TGTGCCAGCAGTCGCGGAGGTGTGACAGATACGCAGTATTTT

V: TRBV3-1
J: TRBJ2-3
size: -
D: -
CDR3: CASSQDRGPGDTQYF
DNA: TGTGCCAGCAGCCAAGATCGGGGTCCCGGAGATACGCAGTATTTT

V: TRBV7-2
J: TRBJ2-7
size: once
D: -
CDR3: CASSLGKWGLTYEQYF
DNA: TGTGCCAGCAGCTTAGGAAAATGGGGGTTGACCTACGAGCAGTACTTC

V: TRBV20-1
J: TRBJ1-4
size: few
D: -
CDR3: CSASRSSVDNEKLFF
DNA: TGCAGTGCTAGCCGTAGCTCCGTCGATAATGAAAAACTGTTTTTT

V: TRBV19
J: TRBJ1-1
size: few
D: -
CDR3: CASSIPGRGRTEAFF
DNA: TGTGCCAGTAGTATTCCGGGGCGAGGGAGGACTGAAGCTTTCTTT

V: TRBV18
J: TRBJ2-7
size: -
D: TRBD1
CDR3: CASSPPGQGRKPYEQYF
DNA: TGTGCCAGCTCACCTCCGGGACAGGGGAGAAAACCCTACGAGCAGTACTTC

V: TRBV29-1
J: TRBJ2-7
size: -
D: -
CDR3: CSVGTAVSRQSITYEQYF
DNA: TGCAGCGTTGGGACCGCGGTCTCTAGACAATCAATAACCTACGAGCAGTACTTC

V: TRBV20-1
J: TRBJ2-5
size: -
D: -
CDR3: CSATNRASQETQYF
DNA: TGCAGTGCTACCAACAGGGCCTCCCAAGAGACCCAGTACTTC

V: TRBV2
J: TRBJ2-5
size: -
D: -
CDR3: CASTGAGSMTQYF
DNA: TGTGCCAGCACTGGGGCGGGGTCCATGACCCAGTACTTC

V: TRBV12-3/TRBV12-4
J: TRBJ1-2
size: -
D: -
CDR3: CASSPLKGYTF
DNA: TGTGCCAGCAGCCCCTTGAAAGGCTACACCTTC

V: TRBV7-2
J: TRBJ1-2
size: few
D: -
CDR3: CASSLARRRDGYTF
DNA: TGTGCCAGCAGCTTAGCGAGGCGCAGGGATGGCTACACCTTC

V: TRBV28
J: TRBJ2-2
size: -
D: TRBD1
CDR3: CASSSQGTGVTGELFF
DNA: TGTGCCAGCAGTTCGCAGGGGACAGGGGTCACCGGGGAGCTGTTTTTT

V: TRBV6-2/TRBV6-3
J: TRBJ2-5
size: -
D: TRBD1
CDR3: CASSYHPTGGLEFF
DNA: TGTGCCAGCAGTTACCACCCGACAGGGGGCTTGGAGTTCTTC

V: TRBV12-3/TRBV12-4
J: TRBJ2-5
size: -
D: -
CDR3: CASSVGTLRDF
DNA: TGTGCCAGCAGTGTAGGGACGCTAAGGGACTTC

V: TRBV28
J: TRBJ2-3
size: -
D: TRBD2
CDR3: CASTMTSGGTDTQYF
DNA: TGTGCCAGCACCATGACTAGCGGCGGCACAGATACGCAGTATTTT

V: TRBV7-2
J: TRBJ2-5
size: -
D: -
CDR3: CASSLARGGRETQYF
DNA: TGTGCCAGCAGCTTAGCGCGTGGAGGTCGGGAGACCCAGTACTTC

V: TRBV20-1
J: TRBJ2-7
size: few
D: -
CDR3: CSASQAVNTYEQYF
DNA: TGCAGTGCTAGTCAGGCAGTGAACACCTACGAGCAGTACTTC

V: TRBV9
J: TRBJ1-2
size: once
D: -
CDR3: CASSNGPDYGYTF
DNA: TGTGCCAGCAGCAATGGGCCAGACTATGGCTACACCTTC

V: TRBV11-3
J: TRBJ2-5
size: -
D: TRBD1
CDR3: CASSLAWTGRETQYF
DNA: TGTGCCAGCAGCTTAGCTTGGACAGGGCGAGAGACCCAGTACTTC

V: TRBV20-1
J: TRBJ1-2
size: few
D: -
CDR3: CSATETGTNYGYTF
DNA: TGCAGTGCTACAGAGACAGGCACCAACTATGGCTACACCTTC

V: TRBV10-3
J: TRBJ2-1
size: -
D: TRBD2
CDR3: CAAVSGGAYNEQFF
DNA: TGTGCCGCCGTCAGCGGGGGGGCTTACAATGAGCAGTTCTTC

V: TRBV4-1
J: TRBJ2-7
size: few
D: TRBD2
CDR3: CASSQTSGRLAENYEQYF
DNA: TGCGCCAGCAGCCAGACCTCGGGAAGACTAGCGGAGAACTACGAGCAGTACTTC

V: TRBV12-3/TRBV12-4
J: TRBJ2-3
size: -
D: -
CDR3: CASSPSAPLTGTDTQYF
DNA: TGTGCCAGCAGTCCTTCAGCCCCGCTCACGGGCACAGATACGCAGTATTTT

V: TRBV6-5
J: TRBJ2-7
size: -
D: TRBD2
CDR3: CARTSGSGGDEQYF
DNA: TGTGCCAGGACTAGCGGGAGTGGCGGGGACGAGCAGTACTTC

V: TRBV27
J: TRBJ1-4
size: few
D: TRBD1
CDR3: CASSSTGKAGEKLFF
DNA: TGTGCCAGCAGTTCGACAGGGAAGGCCGGTGAAAAACTGTTTTTT

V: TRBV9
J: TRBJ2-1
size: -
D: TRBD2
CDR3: CASSVSGEGYNEQFF
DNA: TGTGCCAGCAGCGTAAGCGGGGAGGGCTACAATGAGCAGTTCTTC

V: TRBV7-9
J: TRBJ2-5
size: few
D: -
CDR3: CASSDFMADEQYF
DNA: TGTGCCAGCTCGGACTTTATGGCAGATGAGCAGTACTTC

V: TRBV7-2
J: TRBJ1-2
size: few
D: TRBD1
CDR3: CASSLGQGSIGYTF
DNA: TGTGCCAGCAGCTTGGGACAGGGATCTATCGGCTACACCTTC

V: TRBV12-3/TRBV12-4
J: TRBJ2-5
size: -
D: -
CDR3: CASSPTTQEETQYF
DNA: TGTGCCAGCAGTCCGACTACCCAAGAAGAGACCCAGTACTTC

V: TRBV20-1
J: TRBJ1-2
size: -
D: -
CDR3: CSARDGGAGVRAGYTF
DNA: TGCAGTGCTAGAGACGGGGGGGCGGGGGTACGGGCTGGCTACACCTTC

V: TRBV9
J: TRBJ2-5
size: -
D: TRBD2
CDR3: CASSVEAGGQETRYF
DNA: TGTGCCAGCAGCGTTGAAGCGGGGGGACAAGAGACCCGGTACTTC

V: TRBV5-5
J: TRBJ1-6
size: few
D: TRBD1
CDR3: CASSTGGRSDSPLHF
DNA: TGTGCCAGCAGTACAGGGGGAAGATCGGATTCACCCCTCCACTTT

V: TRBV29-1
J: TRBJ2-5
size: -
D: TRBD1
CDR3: CSDGQALQETQYF
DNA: TGCAGCGACGGACAGGCTCTCCAAGAGACCCAGTACTTC

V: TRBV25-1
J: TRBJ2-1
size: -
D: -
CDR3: CASSELGTIGYNEQFF
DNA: TGTGCCAGCAGTGAATTGGGAACTATAGGCTACAATGAGCAGTTCTTC

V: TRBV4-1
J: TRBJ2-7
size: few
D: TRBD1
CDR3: CASSQPGQGLYEQYF
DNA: TGCGCCAGCAGCCAACCGGGACAGGGGCTATACGAGCAGTACTTC

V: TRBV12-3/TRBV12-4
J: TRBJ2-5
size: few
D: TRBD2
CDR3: CASSPPGLDQETQYF
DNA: TGTGCCAGTTCACCGCCTGGACTAGATCAAGAGACCCAGTACTTC

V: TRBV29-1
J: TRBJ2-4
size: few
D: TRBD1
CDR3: CSALTGDKNIQYF
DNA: TGCAGCGCCCTGACAGGGGACAAAAACATTCAGTACTTC

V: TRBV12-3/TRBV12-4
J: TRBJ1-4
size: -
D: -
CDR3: CASSLAFDGLLDKLFF
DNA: TGTGCCAGCAGTTTAGCGTTCGACGGCCTTTTGGATAAACTGTTTTTT

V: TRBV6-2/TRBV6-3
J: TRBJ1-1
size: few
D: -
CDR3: CASSYFLDVNTEAFF
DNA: TGTGCCAGCAGTTACTTTCTGGACGTGAACACTGAAGCTTTCTTT

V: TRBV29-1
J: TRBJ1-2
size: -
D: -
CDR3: CSVVQDPMGYTF
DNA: TGCAGCGTTGTACAGGACCCGATGGGCTACACCTTC

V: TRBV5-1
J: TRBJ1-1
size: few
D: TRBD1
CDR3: CASSFGDRGTEAFF
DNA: TGCGCCAGCAGCTTTGGTGACAGGGGCACTGAAGCTTTCTTT

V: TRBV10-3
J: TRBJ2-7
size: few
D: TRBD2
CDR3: CAISDGTSGPYEQYF
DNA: TGTGCCATCAGTGACGGGACTAGCGGACCCTACGAGCAGTACTTC

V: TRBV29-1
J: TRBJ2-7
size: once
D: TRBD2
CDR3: CSVEGWGGRGPYEQYF
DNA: TGCAGCGTTGAAGGTTGGGGCGGGAGAGGACCCTACGAGCAGTACTTC

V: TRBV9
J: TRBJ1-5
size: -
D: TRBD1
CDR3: CATEGASQPQHF
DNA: TGTGCCACCGAGGGGGCCAGTCAGCCCCAGCATTTT

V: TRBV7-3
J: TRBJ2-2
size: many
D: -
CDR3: CASSLTGAGELFF
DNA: TGTGCCAGCAGCTTAACGGGGGCCGGGGAGCTGTTTTTT

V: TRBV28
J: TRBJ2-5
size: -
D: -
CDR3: CASRSLRRDVLTQYF
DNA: TGTGCCAGTAGATCCCTTCGGAGAGACGTGTTGACCCAGTACTTC

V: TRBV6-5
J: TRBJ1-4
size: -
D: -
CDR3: CASSYGGNGEKLFF
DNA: TGTGCCAGCAGTTACGGGGGAAATGGTGAAAAACTGTTTTTT

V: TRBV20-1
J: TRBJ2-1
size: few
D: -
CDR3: CSAKKSSYNEQFF
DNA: TGCAGTGCTAAAAAGAGCTCCTACAATGAGCAGTTCTTC

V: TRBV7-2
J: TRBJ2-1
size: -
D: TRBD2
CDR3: CASSLRLAGGLGNEQFF
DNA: TGTGCCAGCAGCTTAAGACTAGCGGGGGGGCTGGGCAATGAACAGTTCTTC

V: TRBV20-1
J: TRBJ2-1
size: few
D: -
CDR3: CSAREGVGADGNEQFF
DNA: TGCAGTGCTAGAGAGGGGGTGGGGGCGGATGGTAATGAGCAGTTCTTC

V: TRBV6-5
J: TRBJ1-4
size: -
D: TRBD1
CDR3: CASSSRTGRNEKLFF
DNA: TGTGCCAGCAGTTCTCGGACAGGGCGTAATGAAAAACTGTTTTTT

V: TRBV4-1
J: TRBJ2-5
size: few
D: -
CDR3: CASSPLEGETQYF
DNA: TGCGCCAGCAGCCCGCTAGAGGGGGAGACCCAGTACTTC